This is a list of T cell receptor beta chains from one sample in a study of blood T cell repertoires in COVID-19. TCRdb's copy holds only in-frame clones and misses some; the assay was immunoSEQ multiplex PCR. The table shows fewer than 350,000 clones, with roughly nine tenths occurring only once. Sequenced input: peripheral blood. Receptors were obtained from a woman between 25 and 40 years old with COVID-19, enrolled during active disease. CDR3s include the opening cysteine and the closing phenylalanine or tryptophan. A D gene is named only where the DNA matches it firmly. Clone size, where shown, is once, few, many, or a class for clones that have expanded.

>TRBJ2-7|TRBV27|NA|TRBD1
TGTGCCAGCAGGCCCCAACAGGGGGCCGAGCAGTACTTC
CASRPQQGAEQYF
>TRBJ2-1|TRBV5-1|NA|NA
TGCGCCAGCAGCCCGGACTTAGAATATTTGATCTTC
CASSPDLEYLIF
>TRBJ1-5|TRBV5-1|few|NA
TGCGCCAGCAGCTTGGATTTATCCGGCACCCTGGAGACCCAGCATTTT
CASSLDLSGTLETQHF
>TRBJ1-2|TRBV2|NA|NA
TGTGCCAGCAGTGAATCTATCGGGTTCGGAGGCTACACCTTC
CASSESIGFGGYTF
>TRBJ1-5|TRBV9|once|NA
TGTGCCAGCAGCGTAGGGGGGCAGGGTCAGCCCCAGCATTTT
CASSVGGQGQPQHF
>TRBJ2-7|TRBV19|NA|TRBD1
TGTGCCAGTAGTATCGGTACAGGGGCTTCCTACGAGCAGTACTTC
CASSIGTGASYEQYF
>TRBJ2-7|TRBV30|NA|NA
TGTGCCTGGAATGGTAGGACAGCCTATGAGCAGTACTTC
CAWNGRTAYEQYF
>TRBJ1-2|TRBV12-5|NA|NA
TGTGCTAGTGGTTTGTCTCCGGGGTATGGCTACACCTTC
CASGLSPGYGYTF
>TRBJ1-3|TRBV7-9|once|NA
TGTGCCAGCAGCTTAGTCGGAGGGGTAAACACCATATATTTT
CASSLVGGVNTIYF
>TRBJ2-5|TRBV28|NA|NA
TGTGCCAGCAGTACCATAACTCGGGTGGAGGAGACCCAGTACTTC
CASSTITRVEETQYF
>TRBJ2-7|TRBV4-2|few|TRBD2
TGTGCCAGCAGCCAAGAGAGCGGGGGATCTTACGAGCAGTACTTC
CASSQESGGSYEQYF
>TRBJ1-2|TRBV2|NA|TRBD1
TGTGCCAGCAGTGTAGGACAGGGAGCTAGAGGCTACACCTTC
CASSVGQGARGYTF
>TRBJ2-7|TRBV6-5|NA|TRBD2
TGTGCCAGCAGCAGTACTAGCGGGGGTTGGGAGCAGTACTTC
CASSSTSGGWEQYF
>TRBJ1-2|TRBV28|NA|NA
TGTGCCACCGGAGGTCTAAGTTATAATGGCTACACCTTC
CATGGLSYNGYTF